The 5 T cell receptor beta chains below were found in one sample sequenced in a study of T cell responses to AZD1222 COVID-19 vaccine. Profiling relied on immunoSEQ multiplex PCR, and the TCRdb table lists in-frame clones only, not all of them. The table includes roughly 150,000 clones, roughly 90% detected once. Source: peripheral blood, taken 28 days after the second AZD1222 dose. These receptors came from an adult who received the AZD1222 COVID-19 vaccine.

V and J are TRBV6-5 and TRBJ1-6; TRBD1 aligns across 10 bases. Germline V gene lookup returns CDR1 MNHEY and CDR2 SVGAGI. There are 13 residues in the CDR3. V lost 7 bases and J lost 13; bases outside the gene matches: 7. The CDR3 sequence: CASKWTGGDPLHF. The CDR3 DNA is TGTGCCAGCAAGTGGACAGGGGGTGATCCCCTCCACTTT.

This chain joins TRBV19 and TRBJ1-1; D not certain. Germline assignment: CDR1 LNHDA and CDR2 SQIVND (reference sequence). The CDR3 sequence is 14 residues long. Trimming cost V 6 bases and J 0 bases, with 11 bases left between them. CDR3 residues: CASRSVGVNTEAFF. In DNA, the CDR3 is TGTGCCAGTAGATCCGTCGGTGTGAACACTGAAGCTTTCTTT.

By frequency in the sample, this clone is medium-sized (0.01 to 0.1%). V gene TRBV13 combines with J gene TRBJ1-3, with unresolved D. The CDR3 extends over 14 amino acids. Trimming left V 5 bases short and J 0 bases short, with 8 bases between. The germline V gene encodes CDR1 PRHDT and CDR2 FYEKMQ (reference sequence). DNA of the CDR3: TGTGCCAGCAGCCTTGTGGCCTCTGGAAACACCATATATTTT. Its protein is CASSLVASGNTIYF.

This clone showed up just once. The V gene is TRBV28, the J gene TRBJ1-3, with D possibly matching TRBD1 (5 bases). Germline CDR1 is MDHEN and CDR2 is SYDVKM. Trimming shortened V by 2 bases and J by 9 bases, and 17 bases separated the two germline ends. The length of the CDR3 is 15 residues. The CDR3 sequence: CASSLADTPGATIYF. The CDR3 DNA reads as TGTGCCAGCAGTTTAGCGGACACGCCTGGGGCCACCATATATTTT.

This chain links TRBV5-1 with TRBJ2-1, with 7 positions matching TRBD1. The V segment lost 4 bases and the J segment 7 bases; nucleotides outside the gene matches: 11. The CDR3 length is 15 residues. The germline V gene encodes CDR1 SGHRS and CDR2 YFSETQ. Here the CDR3 reads CASSPPTGSRNEQFF. CDR3 nucleotide sequence: TGCGCCAGCAGCCCCCCGACAGGGTCGAGGAATGAGCAGTTCTTC. The full variable domain, completed using reference TRBV5-1 and TRBJ2-1, is KAGVTQTPRYLIKTRGQQVTLSCSPISGHRSVSWYQQTPGQGLQFLFEYFSETQRNKGNFPGRFSGRQFSNSRSEMNVSTLELGDSALYLCASSPPTGSRNEQFFGPGTRLTVL.